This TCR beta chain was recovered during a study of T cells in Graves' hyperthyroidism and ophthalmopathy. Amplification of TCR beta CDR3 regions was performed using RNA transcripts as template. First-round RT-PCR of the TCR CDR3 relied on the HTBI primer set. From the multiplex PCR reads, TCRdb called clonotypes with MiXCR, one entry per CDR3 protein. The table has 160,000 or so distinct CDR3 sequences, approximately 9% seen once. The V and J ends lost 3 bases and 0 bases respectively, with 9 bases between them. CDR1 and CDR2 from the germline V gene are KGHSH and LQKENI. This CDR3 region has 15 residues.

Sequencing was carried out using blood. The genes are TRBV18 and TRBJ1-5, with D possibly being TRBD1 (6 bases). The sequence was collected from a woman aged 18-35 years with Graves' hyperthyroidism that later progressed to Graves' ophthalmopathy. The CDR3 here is CASSPTDSSNQPQHF. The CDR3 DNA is TGTGCCAGCTCACCCACGGACAGTAGCAATCAGCCCCAGCATTTT.